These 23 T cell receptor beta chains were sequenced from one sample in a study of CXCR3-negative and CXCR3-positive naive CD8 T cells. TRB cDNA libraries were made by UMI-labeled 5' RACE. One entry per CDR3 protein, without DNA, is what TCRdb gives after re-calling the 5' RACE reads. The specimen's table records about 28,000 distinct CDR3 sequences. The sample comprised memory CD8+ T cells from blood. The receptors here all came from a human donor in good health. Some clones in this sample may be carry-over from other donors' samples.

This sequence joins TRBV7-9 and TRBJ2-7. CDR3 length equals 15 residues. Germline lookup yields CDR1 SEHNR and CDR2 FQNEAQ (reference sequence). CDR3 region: CASSLAYQGPYEQYF.

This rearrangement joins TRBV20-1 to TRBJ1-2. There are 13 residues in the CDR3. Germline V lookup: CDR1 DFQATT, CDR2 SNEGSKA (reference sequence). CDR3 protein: CSARSEGSYGYTF.

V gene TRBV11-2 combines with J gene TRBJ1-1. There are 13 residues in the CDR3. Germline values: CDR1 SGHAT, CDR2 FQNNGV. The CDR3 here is CASSLVRNTEAFF.

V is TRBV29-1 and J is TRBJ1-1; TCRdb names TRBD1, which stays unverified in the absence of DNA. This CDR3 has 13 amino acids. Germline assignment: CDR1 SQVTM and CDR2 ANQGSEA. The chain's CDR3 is CSVDAQGNTEAFF.

The chain's CDR3 is CASSPMNEKLFF. The V and J genes are TRBV7-9 and TRBJ1-4. The CDR3 runs 12 residues. CDR1 and CDR2 (germline): SEHNR, FQNEAQ (reference sequence).

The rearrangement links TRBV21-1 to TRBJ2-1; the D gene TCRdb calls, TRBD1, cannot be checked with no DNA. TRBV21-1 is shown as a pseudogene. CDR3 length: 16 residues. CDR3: CASSKLARGAYNEQFF.

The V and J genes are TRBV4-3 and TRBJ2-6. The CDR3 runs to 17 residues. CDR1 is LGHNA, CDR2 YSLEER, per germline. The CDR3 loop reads CASSQESLSSGANVLTF.

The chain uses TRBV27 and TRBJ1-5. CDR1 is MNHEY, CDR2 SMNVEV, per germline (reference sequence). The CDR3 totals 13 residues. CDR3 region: CASSLRENQPQHF.

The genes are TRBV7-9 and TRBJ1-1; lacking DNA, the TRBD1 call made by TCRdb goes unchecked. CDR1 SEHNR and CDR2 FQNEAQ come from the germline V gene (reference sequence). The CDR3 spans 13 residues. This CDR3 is CASSQPGGTEAFF.

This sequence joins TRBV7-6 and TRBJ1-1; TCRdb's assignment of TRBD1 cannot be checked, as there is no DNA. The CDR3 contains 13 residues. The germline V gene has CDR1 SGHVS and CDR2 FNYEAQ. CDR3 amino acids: CASSAGQGTEAFF. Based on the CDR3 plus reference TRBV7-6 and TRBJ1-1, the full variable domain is GAGVSQSPRYKVTKRGQDVALRCDPISGHVSLYWYRQALGQGPEFLTYFNYEAQQDKSGLPNDRFSAERPEGSISTLTIQRTEQRDSAMYRCASSAGQGTEAFFGQGTRLTVV.

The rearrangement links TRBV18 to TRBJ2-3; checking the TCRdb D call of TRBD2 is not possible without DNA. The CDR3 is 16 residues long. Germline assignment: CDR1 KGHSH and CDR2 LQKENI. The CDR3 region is CASSPPGGGYADTQYF.

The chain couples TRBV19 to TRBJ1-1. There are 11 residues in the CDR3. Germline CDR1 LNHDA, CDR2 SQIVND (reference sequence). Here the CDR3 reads CASSSSVEAFF.

Here the CDR3 reads CASSVAISGGNEQFF. The chain links TRBV6-4 to TRBJ2-1; lacking DNA, the TRBD2 call made by TCRdb goes unchecked. The CDR3 runs 15 residues. CDR1 and CDR2 from the germline V gene are MRHNA and SNTAGT.

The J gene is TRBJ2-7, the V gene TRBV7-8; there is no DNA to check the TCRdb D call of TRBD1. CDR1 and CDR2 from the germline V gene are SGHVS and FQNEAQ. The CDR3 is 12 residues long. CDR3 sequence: CASSLDPGEQYF.

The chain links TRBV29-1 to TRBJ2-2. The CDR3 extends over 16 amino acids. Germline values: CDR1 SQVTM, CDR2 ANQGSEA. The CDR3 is CSVEDAVVGSTGELFF.

This CDR3 is CARMDRNNSPLHF. The chain couples TRBV5-1 to TRBJ1-6; the D call from TCRdb, TRBD1, cannot be confirmed without DNA. This CDR3 is built from 13 residues. Germline-derived CDR1 and CDR2 are SGHRS and YFSETQ.

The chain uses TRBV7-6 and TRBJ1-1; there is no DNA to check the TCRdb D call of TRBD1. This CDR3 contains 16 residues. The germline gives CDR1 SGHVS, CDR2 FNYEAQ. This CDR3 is CASSLVAGRLYTEAFF.

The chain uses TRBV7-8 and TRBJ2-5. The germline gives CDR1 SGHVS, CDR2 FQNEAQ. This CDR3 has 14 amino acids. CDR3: CASSLRSPQETQYF.

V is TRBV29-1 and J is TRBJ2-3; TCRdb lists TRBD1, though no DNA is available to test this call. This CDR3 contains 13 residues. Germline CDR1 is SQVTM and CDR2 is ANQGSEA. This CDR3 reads CSVESGRVDTQYF.

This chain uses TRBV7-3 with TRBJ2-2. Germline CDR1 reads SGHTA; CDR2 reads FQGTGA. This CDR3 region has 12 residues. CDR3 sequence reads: CASSGNTGELFF.

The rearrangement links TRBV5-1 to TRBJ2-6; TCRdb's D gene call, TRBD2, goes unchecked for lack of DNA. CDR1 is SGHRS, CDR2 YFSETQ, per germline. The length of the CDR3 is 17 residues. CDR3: CASSMNPIGSGANVLTF.

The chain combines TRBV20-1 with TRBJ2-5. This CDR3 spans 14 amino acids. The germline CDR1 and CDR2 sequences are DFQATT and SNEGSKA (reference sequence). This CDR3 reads CSAIFSDYQETQYF.

CDR3 in amino acids: CASSPGQGIGEQYF. The rearrangement uses TRBV12-3 or TRBV12-4 and TRBJ2-7; no DNA is available, so the TRBD1 call from TCRdb remains unchecked. CDR3 length equals 14 residues.